The clone carrying this TCR beta chain was counted at least ten times. What it recognizes is unknown. Both TRBC1 and TRBC2 were covered by a beta constant-region primer of two equimolar oligonucleotides. Four rounds of PCR amplified the ligated cDNA using nested alpha and beta constant-region primers plus SP2. A 12-nucleotide UMI and the SP2 primer were added to the cDNA 3' end by oligonucleotide ligation. TCRdb re-called the UMI-ligation and nested PCR reads with MiXCR, one entry per CDR3 protein. The table shows 85,000 to 130,000 distinct CDR3 sequences, with roughly 14% occurring only once. The source of the sample is a study of naive and memory T cell subsets. General study results and limits: Clonotypes are single alpha or beta chains, not paired receptors. A few larger clonotypes appeared in naive repertoires, especially CD8, possibly memory cells re-expressing CD45RA.

Trimming shortened V by 8 bases and J by 7 bases, and 15 bases separated the two germline ends. This CDR3 region has 13 residues. Germline CDR1 MGHRA, CDR2 YSYEKL. Sequencing was done on a sample of naive CD8+ T cells from blood. This sequence was found in a human donor in good health. The rearrangement links TRBV4-1 to TRBJ1-5; D ambiguous. CDR3 DNA: TGCGCCAGCGCCGCGGGAGACGGGCAGCCCCAGCATTTT. This encodes CASAAGDGQPQHF.